The clone carrying this T cell receptor (beta chain) was detected ten times or more. The data derive from a study of blood T cells in healthy people across ages. Study summary: Template switching retrieved approximately one barcoded beta molecule for each two T cells.

V was clipped by 5 bases and J by 2 bases, with 10 bases between them. From germline, CDR1 is DFQATT and CDR2 SNEGSKA (reference sequence). The CDR3 length is 12 residues. For the second PCR, which ran for about 7 to 11 cycles, a sample-barcoded 5' primer and a J-beta primer mix were used. A single record per CDR3 protein comes from TCRdb applying MiXCR to the 5' RACE reads. The table has 550,000 to 800,000 distinct CDR3 sequences, approximately 30% seen once. The clonotype comes from a woman of 80 years or more in good health. V gene TRBV20-1 combines with J gene TRBJ2-7; D uncertain. Sample: blood. The CDR3 nucleotides are TGCAGTGCTTCCCCAGGCCCCTACGAGCAGTACTTC. Its translation is CSASPGPYEQYF.